These 22 T cell receptor beta chains were sequenced from one sample in a study of cytomegalovirus exposure and HLA in healthy donors (TCRdb year 2017). Receptors were amplified or captured by the immunoSEQ multiplex PCR assay. TCRdb stores this immuneACCESS table with in-frame sequences only. Part of the clones is absent; in the studies checked, under half of the shortfall reflects unresolved V genes, and no reason is known for the rest. For this sample the table gives under 250,000 clones, of which about nine tenths were detected only once. 0.85% to 1.2% of the sample rests with the top ten. Sequences were obtained from PBMCs. These receptors were obtained from a woman younger than 35 in good health and CMV-seronegative.

This CDR3 reads CATLAGGQETQYF. Here the CDR3 DNA reads TGTGCAACCTTAGCGGGGGGCCAAGAGACCCAGTACTTC. V usage is TRBV12-2 and J usage is TRBJ2-5; the table's D gene call, TRBD2, was not cross checked with the DNA. TRBV12-2 is flagged as a pseudogene. The CDR3 spans 13 residues.

The rearrangement uses TRBV11-2 and TRBJ2-1, with 14 bases that match TRBD2. This CDR3 comprises 15 residues. With V trimmed by 5 bases and J by 9 bases, 6 bases remained unmatched. CDR1 and CDR2 (germline): SGHAT, FQNNGV. CDR3 loop: CASSHGTSGSIEQFF. The CDR3 bases are TGTGCCAGCAGCCACGGGACTAGCGGGAGTATTGAGCAGTTCTTC.

V is TRBV6-4 and J is TRBJ2-2; no firm D call. The CDR3 runs 12 residues. Trimming took 6 bases from V and 9 from J, leaving 11 bases between them. From germline, CDR1 is MRHNA and CDR2 SNTAGT. DNA of the CDR3: TGTGCCAGCAGCAACGACGGGTGGGAGCTGTTTTTT. This codes for CASSNDGWELFF.

CDR3 residues: CASSGGNRGRGYGYTF. The CDR3 coding sequence is TGTGCCAGCAGTGGAGGGAACAGGGGGCGCGGCTATGGCTACACCTTC. The chain employs TRBV6-1 and TRBJ1-2; 9 bases align to TRBD1. Losses at the gene ends were 4 bases for V and 4 bases for J; bases not matched to a gene: 10. This CDR3 comprises 16 residues. CDR1 and CDR2 (germline): MNHNS, SASEGT.

The V call is TRBV27, the J call TRBJ1-6; D is possibly TRBD1 (6 bases). Germline-derived CDR1 and CDR2 are MNHEY and SMNVEV (reference sequence). This CDR3 is 16 amino acids long. V gave up 6 bases and J gave up 0 bases, with 12 bases separating them. DNA of the CDR3: TGTGCCAGCAGACCAACAGGGCGCTCCTATAATTCACCCCTCCACTTT. As protein: CASRPTGRSYNSPLHF.

Here the CDR3 reads CASSLPTSGSKSSYNEQFF. The CDR3 region has the DNA TGTGCCAGCAGTTTACCGACTAGCGGGAGTAAAAGCTCCTACAATGAGCAGTTCTTC. The chain employs TRBV27 and TRBJ2-1; 12 nucleotides align to TRBD2. Germline V lookup: CDR1 MNHEY, CDR2 SMNVEV (reference sequence). After removal of 2 bases from V and 0 bases from J, the junction contained 8 bases not matched to a gene. The CDR3 totals 19 residues.

The chain is built from TRBV10-2 and TRBJ2-7; 13 nucleotides align to TRBD2. Germline trimming cut 0 bases from V and 9 bases from J; bases unmatched to any gene: 5. The CDR3 is 15 amino acids. The germline V gene has CDR1 WSHSY and CDR2 SAAADI. CDR3 residues: CASSESGTSGVVQYF. The CDR3 DNA follows: TGCGCCAGCAGTGAGTCGGGGACTAGCGGGGTGGTGCAGTACTTC.

This sequence joins TRBV6-1 and TRBJ1-3; TRBD1 aligns across 7 bases. Germline lookup yields CDR1 MNHNS and CDR2 SASEGT. V shed 6 bases, J shed 3 bases, and the junction held 5 bases outside the gene matches. The CDR3 is 14 amino acids. Here the CDR3 DNA reads TGTGCCAGCAGGCAAGGGACAGTTGGAAACACCATATATTTT. Its translation is CASRQGTVGNTIYF.

This chain connects TRBV5-1 to TRBJ2-3, with a possible D match to TRBD1 (5 bases). The V end was cut by 4 bases, the J end by 2 bases, with 14 bases between. The V gene's germline CDR1 is SGHRS and CDR2 YFSETQ. The CDR3 contains 15 residues. As DNA, the CDR3 is TGCGCCAGCAGCCCAGCCAGGGATTTCACAGATACGCAGTATTTT. Translation: CASSPARDFTDTQYF.

The chain links TRBV11-2 to TRBJ1-3, with D perhaps TRBD1 (5 bases). Trimming took off 7 bases at V and 4 bases at J, with 20 bases between the two ends. The CDR3 runs to 16 residues. CDR1 and CDR2 (germline): SGHAT, FQNNGV. Written as DNA, the CDR3 is TGTGCCAGCACCCAAAATGGGGGGGGAGTCGGAAACACCATATATTTT. As protein: CASTQNGGGVGNTIYF.

This clone was counted a few times. The chain has TRBV30 and TRBJ2-2, with 9 bases matching TRBD1. Germline V gene lookup returns CDR1 GTSNPN and CDR2 SVGIG (reference sequence). The junction had 5 bases not matched to a gene; V was cut back by 2 bases and J by 1 base. The CDR3 loop spans 16 amino acids. The CDR3 loop is CAWSLNRGQNTGELFF. The DNA for the CDR3 is TGTGCCTGGAGTTTGAACAGGGGGCAGAACACCGGGGAGCTGTTTTTT.

V and J are TRBV10-3 and TRBJ1-1; no clear D gene. The germline V gene encodes CDR1 ENHRY and CDR2 SYGVKD. Trimming shortened V by 10 bases and J by 1 base, and 16 bases separated the two germline ends. This CDR3 has 14 amino acids. The CDR3 reads CATRGQAGNTEAFF. CDR3 DNA sequence: TGTGCCACCCGGGGTCAGGCGGGGAACACTGAAGCTTTCTTT.

This clone occurred once. The V gene is TRBV29-1, the J gene TRBJ2-1; 7 bases fit TRBD2. CDR1 SQVTM and CDR2 ANQGSEA come from the germline V gene. The length of the CDR3 is 13 residues. The V segment lost 6 bases and the J segment 7 bases; nucleotides outside the gene matches: 9. The CDR3 spells CSVRREAINEQFF. The CDR3 DNA is TGCAGCGTAAGACGGGAGGCGATAAATGAGCAGTTCTTC.

The CDR3 is CASSPALTNTDTQYF. CDR3 DNA sequence: TGTGCCAGCAGCCCCGCTTTGACTAACACAGATACGCAGTATTTT. This sequence joins TRBV7-2 and TRBJ2-3, with D possibly matching TRBD2 (5 bases). The CDR3 runs 15 residues. Trimming shortened V by 5 bases and J by 2 bases, and 14 bases separated the two germline ends. Looked up from germline, CDR1 is SGHTA and CDR2 is FQGNSA.

This chain links TRBV18 with TRBJ2-1; 10 positions agree with TRBD1. V gave up 4 bases and J gave up 15 bases; unmatched junction bases: 12. CDR3 length equals 14 residues. CDR1 is KGHSH and CDR2 is LQKENI in the germline V gene. CDR3 in amino acids: CASSREDLTGGWFF. The DNA of the CDR3 is TGTGCCAGCTCACGAGAGGACCTGACAGGGGGCTGGTTCTTC.

V usage is TRBV6-5 and J usage is TRBJ2-2; D call uncertain. Germline V lookup: CDR1 MNHEY, CDR2 SVGAGI. CDR3 size: 15 residues. V was trimmed by 4 bases and J by 5 bases, leaving 14 bases between them. The CDR3 spells CASSLLWMETGELFF. The CDR3 bases are TGTGCCAGCAGTTTACTGTGGATGGAGACCGGGGAGCTGTTTTTT.

The gene calls are TRBV7-9 and TRBJ1-1, with 7 positions matching TRBD1. V lost 6 bases to trimming and J lost 0 bases; unmatched junction nucleotides: 13. CDR1 and CDR2 (germline): SEHNR, FQNEAQ (reference sequence). The CDR3 is made up of 17 amino acids. The CDR3 protein is CASSASAGTEMNTEAFF. The CDR3, as DNA: TGTGCCAGCAGTGCTTCAGCCGGGACAGAGATGAACACTGAAGCTTTCTTT.

The V and J genes are TRBV30 and TRBJ2-3, with 10 bases lining up with TRBD1. The CDR3 sequence is 15 residues long. CDR1 GTSNPN and CDR2 SVGIG come from the germline V gene (reference sequence). Losses at the gene ends were 0 bases for V and 3 bases for J; bases not matched to a gene: 3. CDR3 protein: CAWSVLGQGTDTQYF. The CDR3 region has the DNA TGTGCCTGGAGTGTACTGGGACAGGGGACAGATACGCAGTATTTT.

The chain has TRBV21-1 and TRBJ1-1; the DNA was not used to check the table's D call, TRBD1. TRBV21-1 is a listed pseudogene. The CDR3 consists of 18 residues. Here the CDR3 DNA reads TGTGCCAGCAGCCCCCACAGGCTTGGACAGGTGATAGACACTGAAGCTTTCTTT. This encodes CASSPHRLGQVIDTEAFF.

Note on this clone: Other nucleotide sequences from this sample produce the same CDR3. The chain links TRBV10-3 to TRBJ2-7; D gene ambiguous. The CDR3 sequence is 13 residues long. Germline V lookup: CDR1 ENHRY, CDR2 SYGVKD. Trimming left V 4 bases short and J 0 bases short, with 7 bases between. In nucleotides, the CDR3 is TGTGCCATCAGTGGCGGCGGCTCCTACGAGCAGTACTTC. This encodes CAISGGGSYEQYF.

In this sample, this clone turned up a few times. The V gene is TRBV28, the J gene TRBJ2-7, with D possibly being TRBD2 (5 bases). Trimming took off 9 bases at V and 3 bases at J, with 12 bases between the two ends. The CDR3 runs to 12 residues. Germline V gene lookup returns CDR1 MDHEN and CDR2 SYDVKM. For the CDR3, the DNA is TGTGCCAGTAAGACCGGGAACTACGAGCAGTACTTC. Amino acids: CASKTGNYEQYF.

The chain uses TRBV2 and TRBJ2-7; the D is unclear. Deletions cut 4 bases from V and 3 bases from J, with 10 bases between. Germline CDR1 and CDR2: SNHLY and FYNNEI. The CDR3 loop spans 13 amino acids. The CDR3 bases are TGTGCCAGCAGTGTGAGACTCAACTACGAGCAGTACTTC. It codes for CASSVRLNYEQYF.